These 17 T cell receptor beta chains were all obtained from the same sample, sequenced in a study of regulatory T cells in long-lasting Graves disease. Time point indicated: newly diagnosed GD, antithyroid drugs for less than 3 months. RNA isolated from PBMCs was used to make the TCR library. iRepertoire HTBI primers and Arm-PCR of CDR3 regions built TCR beta libraries. TCRdb reprocessed the multiplex PCR reads via MiXCR and lists one record per CDR3 protein. The sample has roughly 530,000 distinct CDR3 sequences; 16% are singletons. These same data were also listed under a study on T cells in Graves' hyperthyroidism and ophthalmopathy.

This sample comprised peripheral blood mononuclear cells (PBMCs), obtained at new diagnosis, from a patient treated with antithyroid drugs. Receptors originate from a woman aged 40 to 65 with Graves disease.

This clonotype has a handful of counts. This chain links TRBV3-1 with TRBJ2-3; D perhaps matches TRBD2 (6 bases). Trimming removed 10 bases from V and 0 bases from J, with 11 bases in between. The CDR3 spans 13 residues. Germline CDR1 LGHDT, CDR2 YNNKEL (reference sequence). The CDR3 DNA reads TGTGCCACTGGGACTCCAAGCACAGATACGCAGTATTTT. Its translation: CATGTPSTDTQYF.

This clonotype appeared many times. V gene TRBV27 combines with J gene TRBJ2-3, with D possibly matching TRBD2 (6 bases). Trimming shortened V by 6 bases and J by 9 bases, and 25 bases separated the two germline ends. The germline V gene has CDR1 MNHEY and CDR2 SMNVEV (reference sequence). The CDR3 is made up of 16 amino acids. Here the CDR3 DNA reads TGTGCCAGCAGGGGGTTATTTACTTCGTCGGGAGACACGCAGTATTTT. Protein: CASRGLFTSSGDTQYF.

The chain joins TRBV6-9 to TRBJ2-5; 10 bases agree with TRBD1. The CDR3 is 15 residues long. From germline, CDR1 is MNHGY and CDR2 SVAAGI. J lost 4 bases, V lost 3 bases, and 5 bases had no gene match. The CDR3 sequence is CASSYSWTGGETQYF. DNA of the CDR3: TGTGCCAGCAGTTACTCATGGACAGGGGGAGAGACCCAGTACTTC.

This clonotype was detected many times. This chain's CDR3 is CSTGTGINQPQHF. CDR3 sequence (DNA): TGCAGTACCGGGACAGGGATAAATCAGCCCCAGCATTTT. This sequence joins TRBV20-1 and TRBJ1-5, with 9 bases identical to TRBD1. The trim removed 8 bases at V and 4 bases at J, leaving 6 bases unmatched. The CDR3 consists of 13 residues. Per the germline V gene, CDR1 is DFQATT and CDR2 is SNEGSKA (reference sequence).

About this clonotype: This clone may be a read error of a much larger clone one base away. The genes are TRBV6-2 or TRBV6-3 and TRBJ1-5; 10 bases line up with TRBD1. The CDR3 loop spans 15 amino acids. CDR1 and CDR2 from the germline V gene are MNHEY and SVGEGT. CDR3 sequence reads: CTSSEVGQGYQPQHF. The DNA for the CDR3 is TGTACCAGCAGTGAAGTGGGACAGGGGTACCAGCCCCAGCATTTT.

Regarding this clonotype: A read error may be the cause here, since a much bigger clone is one base away. The chain recombines TRBV2 with TRBJ2-1; D unresolved. The CDR3 is made up of 13 amino acids. The germline V gene encodes CDR1 SNHLY and CDR2 FYNNEI. The CDR3 sequence is CASSQPQSGEQFF. The DNA of the CDR3 is TGCGCCAGCAGCCAACCACAGAGTGGGGAGCAGTTCTTC.

In its sample, this clonotype was seen a few times. The gene calls are TRBV5-1 and TRBJ2-1; no clear D. Trimming pared 0 bases from V and 5 bases from J, leaving 9 bases between. Germline assignment: CDR1 SGHRS and CDR2 YFSETQ. The CDR3 covers 14 residues. The CDR3 nucleotides are TGCGCCAGCAGCTTGGGGTCCGCTGACAATGAGCAGTTCTTC. It yields the protein CASSLGSADNEQFF. Combining the CDR3 with reference TRBV5-1 and TRBJ2-1 gives the whole variable domain KAGVTQTPRYLIKTRGQQVTLSCSPISGHRSVSWYQQTPGQGLQFLFEYFSETQRNKGNFPGRFSGRQFSNSRSEMNVSTLELGDSALYLCASSLGSADNEQFFGPGTRLTVL.

This clonotype was picked up many times. The chain combines TRBV2 with TRBJ2-7; D is perhaps TRBD2 (5 bases). V lost 4 bases to trimming and J lost 7 bases, with 14 bases between them. The germline V gene encodes CDR1 SNHLY and CDR2 FYNNEI. This CDR3 is 13 amino acids long. The CDR3 loop reads CASSAPGLGEQYF. The CDR3 DNA sequence: TGTGCCAGCAGTGCCCCAGGACTGGGGGAGCAGTACTTC.

In its sample, this clonotype was seen a few times. The genes are TRBV5-8 and TRBJ1-2; D unclear. Germline V lookup: CDR1 SGHTS, CDR2 YDEGEE. V shed 0 bases and J shed 12 bases, with 15 bases lying between them. The CDR3 spans 13 residues. The chain's CDR3 is CASSLGDFAGNTF. The DNA of the CDR3 is TGTGCCAGCAGCTTGGGGGATTTTGCCGGGAACACCTTC. Filled out from reference TRBV5-8 and TRBJ1-2, the complete variable domain reads EAGVTQSPTHLIKTRGQQATLRCSPISGHTSVYWYQQALGLGLQFLLWYDEGEERNRGNFPPRFSGRQFPNYSSELNVNALELEDSALYLCASSLGDFAGNTFGSGTRLTVV.

This clonotype was counted at least ten times. The V gene is TRBV29-1, the J gene TRBJ2-5; 7 bases line up with TRBD1. V was clipped by 4 bases and J by 3 bases; unmatched bases: 14. CDR1 and CDR2 (germline): SQVTM, ANQGSEA. The CDR3 is 16 residues long. For the CDR3, the DNA is TGCAGCGTTGCACCTTCCTTACAGGGGACGAAAGAGACCCAGTACTTC. Translated: CSVAPSLQGTKETQYF. The entire variable domain, with the rest obtained from reference TRBV29-1 and TRBJ2-5, is as follows: SAVISQKPSRDICQRGTSLTIQCQVDSQVTMMFWYRQQPGQSLTLIATANQGSEATYESGFVIDKFPISRPNLTFSTLTVSNMSPEDSSIYLCSVAPSLQGTKETQYFGPGTRLLVL.

A few counts support this clonotype. J is TRBJ1-3 and V is TRBV3-1; D call uncertain. Trimming pared 5 bases from V and 2 bases from J, leaving 19 bases between. The CDR3 is 17 amino acids. Germline CDR1 reads LGHDT; CDR2 reads YNNKEL (reference sequence). The DNA of the CDR3 is TGTGCCAGCAGCAACCTAGAGGGCGAGACGACTGGAAACACCATATATTTT. This translates into CASSNLEGETTGNTIYF.

The chain employs TRBV6-2 or TRBV6-3 and TRBJ1-2; 7 bases are a match to TRBD1. Trimming cost V 4 bases and J 4 bases; bases outside gene matches: 12. Germline CDR1 and CDR2: MNHEY and SVGEGT. The CDR3 runs to 16 residues. CDR3 loop: CASSLVTGSPSYGYTF. The CDR3 nucleotides are TGTGCCAGCAGTTTAGTGACAGGGTCTCCGTCCTATGGCTACACCTTC.

This sequence joins TRBV19 and TRBJ2-7; 7 bases map to TRBD2. Germline V gives CDR1 LNHDA, CDR2 SQIVND (reference sequence). J was trimmed by 3 bases and V by 1 base; bases with no gene match: 6. This CDR3 region has 15 residues. CDR3 protein: CASSIGDGTNYEQYF. The CDR3, as DNA: TGTGCCAGTAGTATAGGCGACGGGACTAACTACGAGCAGTACTTC.

This sequence joins TRBV2 and TRBJ1-1; weak D call: TRBD1 (6 bases). The CDR3 sequence is 14 residues long. Trimming shortened V by 8 bases and J by 2 bases, and 15 bases separated the two germline ends. Germline CDR1 SNHLY, CDR2 FYNNEI. The CDR3 nucleotides read TGTGCCAGCGAATGGGGTGGGGGCAACACTGAAGCTTTCTTT. Translated: CASEWGGGNTEAFF.

There are many counts of this clonotype. The chain links TRBV7-2 to TRBJ2-1, with 8 nucleotides matching TRBD2. J lost 3 bases, V lost 1 base, and 8 bases had no gene match. This CDR3 contains 17 residues. The germline CDR1 and CDR2 sequences are SGHTA and FQGNSA. The CDR3 DNA follows: TGTGCCAGCAGCTTAGGCCCCGTGACTAGCGTCTACAATGAGCAGTTCTTC. This sequence encodes CASSLGPVTSVYNEQFF.

This clonotype was recorded many times. The chain carries TRBV2 and TRBJ1-1; D is unresolved. The germline gives CDR1 SNHLY, CDR2 FYNNEI. V lost 3 bases and J 7 bases, leaving 24 bases between the germline ends. This CDR3 is built from 17 residues. The CDR3 protein is CASSDPRTRTAFNEAFF. The CDR3 nucleotides are TGTGCCAGCAGTGATCCCCGAACGAGGACCGCGTTCAATGAAGCTTTCTTT.

This clonotype has only a few counts. The chain employs TRBV10-3 and TRBJ2-6; perhaps TRBD2 as D (5 bases). Germline CDR1 and CDR2: ENHRY and SYGVKD. The CDR3 length is 15 residues. V dropped 7 bases and J dropped 0 bases, with 10 bases sitting between them. CDR3 residues: CAINGEGSGANVLTF. Written as DNA, the CDR3 is TGTGCCATCAACGGGGAAGGCTCTGGGGCCAACGTCCTGACTTTC.